The next 20 T cell receptor beta chains were all read from a single sample in a study of T cells in Graves' hyperthyroidism and ophthalmopathy. Amplified TCR beta CDR3 regions derived from RNA transcripts. The study used the HTBI primer set for a first-round RT-PCR of the TCR CDR3. TCRdb called the multiplex PCR reads again in MiXCR, with one record for every CDR3 protein. Of over 350,000 distinct CDR3 sequences in the sample, roughly 13% are singletons; the top ten hold around 27%. The sample taken for sequencing was blood. These receptors were collected from a man aged 45-65 years with Graves' ophthalmopathy.

This clonotype was detected many times. V is TRBV12-3 or TRBV12-4 and J is TRBJ2-4, with D uncertain. The CDR3 is 13 amino acids. Trimming left V 3 bases short and J 0 bases short, with 3 bases between. CDR3 sequence reads: CASSFLAKNIQYF. DNA for the CDR3: TGTGCCAGCAGTTTTTTAGCCAAAAACATTCAGTACTTC.

This clonotype was counted many times. The V and J genes are TRBV13 and TRBJ2-6, with 9 nucleotides matching TRBD1. CDR1 and CDR2 from the germline V gene are PRHDT and FYEKMQ (reference sequence). The CDR3 length is 18 residues. With 4 bases clipped from V and 4 bases from J, the junction kept 11 bases outside the gene matches. In DNA, the CDR3 is TGTGCCAGCAGCTCGTCGACAGGGGGACGGTTGGGGGCCAACGTCCTGACTTTC. This translates into CASSSSTGGRLGANVLTF.

A remark on this clonotype: A read error may be the cause here, since a much bigger clone is one base away. V and J are TRBV20-1 and TRBJ2-1, with 7 bases identical to TRBD2. The CDR3 is 12 residues long. V lost 6 bases to trimming and J lost 10 bases; unmatched junction nucleotides: 9. CDR1 is DFQATT, CDR2 SNEGSKA, per germline (reference sequence). The DNA for the CDR3 is TGCAGTGCCGCAGGGACTACCTCAGAGCAGTTCTTC. Translated: CSAAGTTSEQFF.

The chain is built from TRBV7-9 and TRBJ2-2; 13 bases agree with TRBD2. CDR3 length: 16 residues. V was pared by 7 bases and J by 2 bases, with 4 bases of the junction left unmatched. CDR1 SEHNR and CDR2 FQNEAQ come from the germline V gene (reference sequence). The CDR3 protein is CASTGLAGVNTGELFF. In nucleotides, the CDR3 is TGTGCCAGCACTGGACTAGCGGGAGTCAACACCGGGGAGCTGTTTTTT.

In this sample, this clonotype turned up many times. The V and J genes are TRBV29-1 and TRBJ2-1, with TRBD2 matching over 10 bases. Germline V lookup: CDR1 SQVTM, CDR2 ANQGSEA. The CDR3 covers 15 residues. The V gene end was trimmed by 7 bases and the J gene end by 8 bases; junction bases not matched to a gene: 14. CDR3 nucleotides: TGCAGCGCCTGCCCACCTAGCGGGAGTGACTATGAGCAGTTCTTC. It codes for CSACPPSGSDYEQFF.

This clonotype has ten or more counts. The chain's CDR3 is CASSPARGHYEQYF. DNA of the CDR3: TGTGCCAGCAGCCCGGCCCGAGGACACTACGAGCAGTACTTC. This rearrangement joins TRBV7-9 to TRBJ2-7, with D perhaps matching TRBD1 (5 bases). Trimming shortened V by 5 bases and J by 3 bases, and 14 bases separated the two germline ends. Germline V lookup: CDR1 SEHNR, CDR2 FQNEAQ (reference sequence). The CDR3 contains 14 residues. The full variable domain, in which reference TRBV7-9 and TRBJ2-7 provide the parts outside the CDR3, is DTGVSQNPRHKITKRGQNVTFRCDPISEHNRLYWYRQTLGQGPEFLTYFQNEAQLEKSRLLSDRFSAERPKGSFSTLEIQRTEQGDSAMYLCASSPARGHYEQYFGPGTRLTVT.

This clonotype was seen at least ten times. This chain connects TRBV7-3 to TRBJ1-1; D remains ambiguous. This CDR3 contains 16 residues. The V gene lost 6 bases and the J gene lost 4 bases, with 21 bases spanning the gap. Per the germline V gene, CDR1 is SGHTA and CDR2 is FQGTGA. CDR3 coding DNA: TGTGCCAGCAGTATGGGAGACCAGCCCACGGGCACTGAAGCTTTCTTT. This translates into CASSMGDQPTGTEAFF.

This clonotype was recorded at least ten times. In DNA form, the CDR3 reads TGTGCCAGCAGCCCAGTCCGGGACATTGCCCTCCGAATTCCCAAAAGGTACTTC. This sequence encodes CASSPVRDIALRIPKRYF. The rearrangement uses TRBV11-2 and TRBJ2-5; weak D call: TRBD1 (6 bases). The CDR3 consists of 18 residues. The V and J ends lost 5 bases and 13 bases respectively, with 35 bases between them. Germline values: CDR1 SGHAT, CDR2 FQNNGV.

In its sample, this clonotype was seen many times. This chain connects TRBV6-1 to TRBJ1-1; D not certain. Trimming took 5 bases from V and 1 from J, leaving 11 bases between them. The CDR3 length is 14 residues. In germline, CDR1 is MNHNS, CDR2 SASEGT. The CDR3 DNA is TGTGCCAGCAGTAACGCAGGAAAGAACACTGAAGCTTTCTTT. Its translation: CASSNAGKNTEAFF.

The rearrangement links TRBV15 to TRBJ1-2; possible D gene TRBD1, 6 bases. Germline V gene data show CDR1 as LNHNV and CDR2 as YYDKDF (reference sequence). The CDR3 consists of 14 residues. V gave up 5 bases and J gave up 1 base, with 11 bases separating them. The CDR3: CATSRDISNYGYTF. DNA for the CDR3: TGTGCCACCAGCCGGGACATAAGTAACTATGGCTACACCTTC. The complete variable domain, with remaining parts taken from reference TRBV15 and TRBJ1-2, reads DAMVIQNPRYQVTQFGKPVTLSCSQTLNHNVMYWYQQKSSQAPKLLFHYYDKDFNNEADTPDNFQSRRPNTSFCFLDIRSPGLGDTAMYLCATSRDISNYGYTFGSGTRLTVV.

This clonotype was seen at least ten times. The CDR3 region is CASSTDTESSYNSPLHF. DNA for the CDR3: TGCGCCAGCAGCACAGACACCGAGAGCTCCTATAATTCACCCCTCCACTTT. This chain links TRBV5-1 with TRBJ1-6; D not resolved. Per the germline V gene, CDR1 is SGHRS and CDR2 is YFSETQ. The CDR3 length is 17 residues. V was pared by 4 bases and J by 0 bases, with 14 bases between.

This clonotype turned up a few times. A much larger clone differs by one base, so this may be a read error. The chain links TRBV2 to TRBJ2-5, with 7 bases identical to TRBD1. This CDR3 contains 13 residues. Per germline, CDR1 SNHLY and CDR2 FYNNEI. V lost 7 bases to trimming and J lost 2 bases; unmatched junction nucleotides: 4. This CDR3 reads CASNPGQQETQYF. For the CDR3, the DNA is TGTGCCAGCAACCCGGGACAGCAAGAGACCCAGTACTTC.

This clonotype was seen repeatedly, ten times or more. The rearrangement uses TRBV6-1 and TRBJ2-5; 11 bases map to TRBD2. V gave up 6 bases and J gave up 1 base; unmatched junction bases: 10. The germline gives CDR1 MNHNS, CDR2 SASEGT. This CDR3 is built from 17 residues. CDR3 residues: CASRTNIAGGAQETQYF. CDR3 nucleotides: TGTGCCAGCAGAACCAACATAGCGGGAGGGGCCCAAGAGACCCAGTACTTC.

This clonotype was seen repeatedly, ten times or more. CDR3 region: CASSLALGMDTQYF. For the CDR3, the DNA is TGCGCCAGCAGCTTGGCCCTGGGGATGGATACGCAGTATTTT. The V call is TRBV5-1, the J call TRBJ2-3; D remains unclear. CDR1 is SGHRS and CDR2 is YFSETQ in the germline V gene. This CDR3 region has 14 residues. Trimming left V 0 bases short and J 6 bases short, with 11 bases between.

This sequence joins TRBV7-9 and TRBJ2-1; no firm D call. V was shortened by 4 bases and J by 5 bases, with 9 bases between the two germline ends. The CDR3 spans 13 residues. Germline V gives CDR1 SEHNR, CDR2 FQNEAQ (reference sequence). CDR3 coding DNA: TGTGCCAGCAGCTCCCCGTTCCACAATGAGCAGTTCTTC. This codes for CASSSPFHNEQFF.

The chain uses TRBV4-2 and TRBJ1-2; D gene ambiguous. The CDR3 totals 16 residues. The ends were cut back, 3 bases at V and 3 bases at J, with 17 bases in the middle. Germline V gene lookup returns CDR1 LGHNA and CDR2 YNFKEQ. The CDR3 reads CASSHMGAPGDYGYTF. DNA for the CDR3: TGTGCCAGCAGCCATATGGGTGCCCCCGGAGACTATGGCTACACCTTC.

Ten or more counts support this clonotype. The chain combines TRBV3-1 with TRBJ2-3; D not resolved. Trimming removed 2 bases from V and 8 bases from J, with 8 bases in between. Germline CDR1 is LGHDT and CDR2 is YNNKEL (reference sequence). This CDR3 has 12 residues. CDR3 bases: TGTGCCAGCAGCCAAAGGTCACTTACGCAGTATTTT. This encodes CASSQRSLTQYF.

The sample holds many counts of this clonotype. The chain recombines TRBV3-1 with TRBJ2-1; a possible D gene is TRBD1 (5 bases). This CDR3 comprises 15 residues. The germline CDR1 and CDR2 sequences are LGHDT and YNNKEL (reference sequence). V was pared by 0 bases and J by 3 bases, with 9 bases between. CDR3 nucleotides: TGTGCCAGCAGCCAAGACTACGACAGCTACAATGAGCAGTTCTTC. Amino acid sequence: CASSQDYDSYNEQFF.

On this clonotype: A much bigger clone sits one base away, suggesting this may be a read error. The chain employs TRBV7-9 and TRBJ2-2; 15 nucleotides align to TRBD2. The CDR3 spans 20 residues. The V gene's germline CDR1 is SEHNR and CDR2 FQNEAQ (reference sequence). In nucleotides, the CDR3 is TGTGCCAGCAGCTTATCCCGGACTAGCGGGAGGGCCATCAACACCGGGGAGCCGTTTTTT. Encoded protein: CASSLSRTSGRAINTGEPFF.

This clonotype was observed many times. The rearrangement links TRBV6-1 to TRBJ1-2; tentative D call: TRBD1 (6 bases). Trimming removed 5 bases at V and 6 bases at J, with 13 bases between. CDR3 length: 13 amino acids. The germline V gene has CDR1 MNHNS and CDR2 SASEGT. CDR3 sequence (DNA): TGTGCCAGCAGTACGGGGGCGCCGGATGGCTACACCTTC. Translating gives CASSTGAPDGYTF.